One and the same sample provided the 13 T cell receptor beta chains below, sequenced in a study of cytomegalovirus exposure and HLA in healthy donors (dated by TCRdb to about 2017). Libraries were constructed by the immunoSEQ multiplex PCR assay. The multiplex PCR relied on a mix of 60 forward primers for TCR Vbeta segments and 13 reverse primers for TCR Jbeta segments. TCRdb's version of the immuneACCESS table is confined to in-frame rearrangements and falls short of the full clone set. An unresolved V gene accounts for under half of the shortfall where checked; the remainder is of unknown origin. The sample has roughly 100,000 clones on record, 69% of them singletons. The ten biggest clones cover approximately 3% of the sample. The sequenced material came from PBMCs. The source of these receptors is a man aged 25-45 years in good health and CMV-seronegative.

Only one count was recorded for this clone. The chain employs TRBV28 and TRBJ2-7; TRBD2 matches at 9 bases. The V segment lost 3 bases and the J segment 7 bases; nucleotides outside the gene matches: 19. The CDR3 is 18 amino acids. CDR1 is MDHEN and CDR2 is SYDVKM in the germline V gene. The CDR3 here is CASSFELAGMSVAGEQYF. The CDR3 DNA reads TGTGCCAGCAGTTTTGAGCTAGCGGGAATGTCAGTCGCGGGTGAGCAGTACTTC.

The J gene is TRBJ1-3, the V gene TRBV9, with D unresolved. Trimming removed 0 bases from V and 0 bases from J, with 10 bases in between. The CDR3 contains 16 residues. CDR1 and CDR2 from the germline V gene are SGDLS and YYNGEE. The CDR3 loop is CASSVARSSSGNTIYF. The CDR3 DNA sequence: TGTGCCAGCAGCGTAGCCCGGTCGAGCTCTGGAAACACCATATATTTT.

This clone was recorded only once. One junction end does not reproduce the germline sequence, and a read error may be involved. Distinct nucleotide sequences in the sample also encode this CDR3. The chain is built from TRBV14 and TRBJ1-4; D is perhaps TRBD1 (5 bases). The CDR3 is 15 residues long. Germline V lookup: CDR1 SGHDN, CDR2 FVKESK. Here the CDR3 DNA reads TGTGCTAGCAGCCAACAAAGGGGCCTTAATGAAAAACTGTTTTTT. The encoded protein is CASSQQRGLNEKLFF. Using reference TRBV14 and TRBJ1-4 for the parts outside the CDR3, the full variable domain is EAGVTQFPSHSVIEKGQTVTLRCDPISGHDNLYWYRRVMGKEIKFLLHFVKESKQDESGMPNNRFLAERTGGTYSTLKVQPAELEDSGVYFCASSQQRGLNEKLFFGSGTQLSVL.

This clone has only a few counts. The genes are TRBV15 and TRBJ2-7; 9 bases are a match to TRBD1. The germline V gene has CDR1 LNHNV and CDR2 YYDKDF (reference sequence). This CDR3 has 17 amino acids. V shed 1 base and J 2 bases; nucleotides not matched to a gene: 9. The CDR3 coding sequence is TGTGCCACCAGCAGAGGTGGGACAGGGTTCTATGCCTACGAGCAGTACTTC. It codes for CATSRGGTGFYAYEQYF.

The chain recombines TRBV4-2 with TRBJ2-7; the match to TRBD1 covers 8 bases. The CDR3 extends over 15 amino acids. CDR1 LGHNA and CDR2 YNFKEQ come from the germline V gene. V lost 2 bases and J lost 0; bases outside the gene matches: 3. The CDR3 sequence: CASSQMGQASYEQYF. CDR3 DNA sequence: TGTGCCAGCAGCCAAATGGGACAGGCCTCCTACGAGCAGTACTTC.

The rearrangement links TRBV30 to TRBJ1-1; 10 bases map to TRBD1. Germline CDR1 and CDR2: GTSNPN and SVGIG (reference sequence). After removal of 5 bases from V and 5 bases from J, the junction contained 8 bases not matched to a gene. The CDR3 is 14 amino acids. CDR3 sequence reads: CAWRADRGQTEAFF. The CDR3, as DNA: TGTGCCTGGCGGGCTGACAGGGGGCAGACTGAAGCTTTCTTT.

CDR3 nucleotide sequence: TGTGCCAGCAGTGAAGCAAAGGGGGCAGGGTACGCCCAAGAGACCCAGTACTTC. Residues: CASSEAKGAGYAQETQYF. The rearrangement links TRBV6-1 to TRBJ2-5, with 7 bases that match TRBD1. The CDR3 sequence is 18 residues long. Germline V gives CDR1 MNHNS, CDR2 SASEGT. Unmatched junction bases numbered 11, after V lost 0 bases and J lost 1 base.

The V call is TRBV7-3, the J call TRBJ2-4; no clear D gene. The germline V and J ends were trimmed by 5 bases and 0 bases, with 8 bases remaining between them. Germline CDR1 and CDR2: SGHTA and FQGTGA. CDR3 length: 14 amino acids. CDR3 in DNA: TGTGCCAGCAGCCCCAGTGAAGCCAAAAACATTCAGTACTTC. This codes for CASSPSEAKNIQYF.

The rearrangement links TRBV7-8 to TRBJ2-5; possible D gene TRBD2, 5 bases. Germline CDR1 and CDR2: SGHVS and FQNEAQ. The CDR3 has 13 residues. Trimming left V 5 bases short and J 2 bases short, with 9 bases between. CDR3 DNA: TGTGCCAGCAGCCGCCGGAGGCAAGAGACCCAGTACTTC. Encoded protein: CASSRRRQETQYF.

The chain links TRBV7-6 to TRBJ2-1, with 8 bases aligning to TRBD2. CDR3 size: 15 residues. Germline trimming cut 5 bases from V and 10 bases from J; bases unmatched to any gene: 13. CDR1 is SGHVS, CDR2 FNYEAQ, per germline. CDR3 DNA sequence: TGTGCCAGCAGCCCGCGGACTGGTCGCGGGGGGGAGCAGTTCTTC. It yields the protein CASSPRTGRGGEQFF.

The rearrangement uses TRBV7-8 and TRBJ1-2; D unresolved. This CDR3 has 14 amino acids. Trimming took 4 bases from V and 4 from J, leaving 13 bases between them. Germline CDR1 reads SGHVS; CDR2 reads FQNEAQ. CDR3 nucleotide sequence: TGTGCCAGCAGCTCTTCAGGCGCGGGCTATGGCTACACCTTC. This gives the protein CASSSSGAGYGYTF.

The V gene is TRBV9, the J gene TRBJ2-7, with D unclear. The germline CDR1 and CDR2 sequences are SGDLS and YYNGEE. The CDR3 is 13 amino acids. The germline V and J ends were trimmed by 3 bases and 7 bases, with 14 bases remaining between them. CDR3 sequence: CASSAQTPGEQYF. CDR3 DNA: TGTGCCAGCAGCGCCCAGACCCCCGGGGAGCAGTACTTC.

As DNA, the CDR3 is TGTGCCAGCAGGGGTACGCGGGTGGGAGGCTACACCTTC. Its protein is CASRGTRVGGYTF. This chain links TRBV6-5 with TRBJ1-2; D is uncertain. Trimming left V 6 bases short and J 8 bases short, with 16 bases between. Germline lookup yields CDR1 MNHEY and CDR2 SVGAGI. This CDR3 is 13 amino acids long.